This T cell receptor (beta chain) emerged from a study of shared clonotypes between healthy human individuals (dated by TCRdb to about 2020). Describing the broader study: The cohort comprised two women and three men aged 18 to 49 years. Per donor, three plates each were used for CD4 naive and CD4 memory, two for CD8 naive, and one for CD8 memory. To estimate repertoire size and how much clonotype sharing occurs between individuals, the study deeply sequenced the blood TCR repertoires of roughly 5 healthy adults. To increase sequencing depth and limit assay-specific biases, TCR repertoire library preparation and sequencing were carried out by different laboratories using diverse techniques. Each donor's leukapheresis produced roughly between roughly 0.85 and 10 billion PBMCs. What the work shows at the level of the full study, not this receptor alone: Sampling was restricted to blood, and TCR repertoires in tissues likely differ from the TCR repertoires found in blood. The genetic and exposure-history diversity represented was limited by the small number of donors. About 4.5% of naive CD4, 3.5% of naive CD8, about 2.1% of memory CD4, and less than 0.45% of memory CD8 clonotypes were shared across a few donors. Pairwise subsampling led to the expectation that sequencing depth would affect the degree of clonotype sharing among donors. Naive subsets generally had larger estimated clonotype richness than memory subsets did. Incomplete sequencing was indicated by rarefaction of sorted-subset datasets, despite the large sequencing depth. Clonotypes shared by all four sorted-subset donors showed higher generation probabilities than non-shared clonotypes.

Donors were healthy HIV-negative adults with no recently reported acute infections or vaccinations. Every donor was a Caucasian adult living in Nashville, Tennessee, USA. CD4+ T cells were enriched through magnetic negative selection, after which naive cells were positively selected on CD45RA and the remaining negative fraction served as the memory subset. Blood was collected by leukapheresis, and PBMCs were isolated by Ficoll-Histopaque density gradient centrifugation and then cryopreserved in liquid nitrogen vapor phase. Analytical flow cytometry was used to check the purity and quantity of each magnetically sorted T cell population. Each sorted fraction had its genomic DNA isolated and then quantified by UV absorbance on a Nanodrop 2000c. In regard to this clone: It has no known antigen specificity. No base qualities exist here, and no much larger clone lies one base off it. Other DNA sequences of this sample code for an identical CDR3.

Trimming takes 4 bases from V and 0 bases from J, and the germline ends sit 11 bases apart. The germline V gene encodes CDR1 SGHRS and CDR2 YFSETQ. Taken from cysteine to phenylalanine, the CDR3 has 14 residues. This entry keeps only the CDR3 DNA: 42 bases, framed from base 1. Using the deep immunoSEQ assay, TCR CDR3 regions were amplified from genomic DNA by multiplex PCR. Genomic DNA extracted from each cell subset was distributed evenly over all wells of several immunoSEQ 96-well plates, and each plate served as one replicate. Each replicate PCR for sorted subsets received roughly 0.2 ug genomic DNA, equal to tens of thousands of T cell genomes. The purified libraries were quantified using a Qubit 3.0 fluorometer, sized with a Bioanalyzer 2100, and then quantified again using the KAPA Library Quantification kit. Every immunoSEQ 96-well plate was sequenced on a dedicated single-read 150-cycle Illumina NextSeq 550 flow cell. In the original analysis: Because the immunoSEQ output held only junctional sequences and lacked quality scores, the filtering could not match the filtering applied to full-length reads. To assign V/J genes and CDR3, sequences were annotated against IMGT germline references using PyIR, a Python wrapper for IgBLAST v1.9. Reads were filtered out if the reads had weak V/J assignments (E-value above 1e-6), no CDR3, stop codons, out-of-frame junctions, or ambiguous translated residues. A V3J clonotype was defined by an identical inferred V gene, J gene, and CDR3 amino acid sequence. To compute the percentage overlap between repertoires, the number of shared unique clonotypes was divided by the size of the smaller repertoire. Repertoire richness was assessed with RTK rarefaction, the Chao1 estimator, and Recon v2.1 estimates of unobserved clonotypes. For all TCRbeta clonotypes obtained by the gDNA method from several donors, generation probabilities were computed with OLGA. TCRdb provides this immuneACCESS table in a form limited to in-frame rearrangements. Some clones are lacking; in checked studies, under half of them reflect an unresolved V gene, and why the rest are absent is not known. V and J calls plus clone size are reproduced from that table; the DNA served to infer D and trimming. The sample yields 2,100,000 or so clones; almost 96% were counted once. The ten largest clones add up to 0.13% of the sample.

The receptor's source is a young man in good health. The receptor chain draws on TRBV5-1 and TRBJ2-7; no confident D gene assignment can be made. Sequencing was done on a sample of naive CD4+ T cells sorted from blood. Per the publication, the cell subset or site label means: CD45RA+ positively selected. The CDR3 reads CASSLSGSSYEQYF. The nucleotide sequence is TGCGCCAGCAGCCTTAGTGGAAGCTCCTACGAGCAGTACTTC.